This T cell receptor (beta chain) stems from a study of human T cells and chemical hapten exposure. Study-wide background: 2% DPC applied to a roughly 2 cm by roughly 2 cm arm area sensitized donors.

Specified time point: patch test 1, 2 weeks after DPC sensitization. Specified treatment: therapeutic diphenylcyclopropenone sensitization with weekly scalp DPC. RNA extraction used unfractionated whole blood as the source of total RNA. TCRdb called the RACE reads again in MiXCR, with one record for every CDR3 protein. The sample yields about 120,000 distinct CDR3 sequences, roughly an eighth seen once. General study points: Expanded TCRs showed more large CDR3 clusters than pre-sensitization or healthy control sets. Since the donors had alopecia, their immune response may not be the same as that of healthy people.

Turning to this clonotype: Its target is unknown.

Trimming took 0 bases from V and 5 from J, leaving 9 bases between them. Per germline, CDR1 SGDLS and CDR2 YYNGEE. The CDR3 extends over 14 amino acids. The starting material was whole blood, obtained in connection with sensitization to the hapten diphenylcyclopropenone (DPC). This chain links TRBV9 with TRBJ2-1; a possible D gene is TRBD2 (6 bases). This TCR was recovered from a man aged 18 to 30 with alopecia areata. Some clones in this sample may be carry-over from other donors' samples. This CDR3 is CASSVAGGNNEQFF. The CDR3 DNA reads as TGTGCCAGCAGCGTAGCCGGGGGAAACAATGAGCAGTTCTTC.